The following is a T cell receptor beta chain sequence with its context. What it recognizes is unknown. V dropped 3 bases and J dropped 6; count of bases not matched to a gene: 12. Germline loops: CDR1 LNHDA, CDR2 SQIVND (reference sequence). This CDR3 comprises 18 residues. TCRdb's table, derived via immunoSEQ multiplex PCR, lists solely in-frame clones and lacks some. The table has around 52,000 clones, approximately 84% seen once. The data were obtained in a study of PD-1 blockade in mismatch repair-deficient tumors. Findings and limits, study-wide: Tumor-resident clones, often undetectable pretreatment in blood, expanded then contracted after pembrolizumab.

The starting material was peripheral blood, obtained more than 19 weeks after starting pembrolizumab. This receptor was identified in an adult with mismatch repair-deficient cancer. V gene TRBV19 combines with J gene TRBJ2-2, with 11 bases aligning to TRBD2. The CDR3 reads CASSISALAGGLAGELFF. The CDR3 DNA reads as TGTGCCAGTAGTATTTCAGCCCTAGCGGGAGGTCTTGCCGGGGAGCTGTTTTTT.